This T cell receptor beta chain was captured in a study of metastatic and nonmetastatic thyroid tumors. The overall study: Repertoire comparison spanned blood and tumor or nodule tissue of malignant and benign thyroid patients. Study-wide findings and caveats: Reports indicated that malignant thyroid tumors showed significantly higher TCR beta diversity than benign nodules did, in blood and tumor.

The V gene's germline CDR1 is MNHNY and CDR2 SVGAGI (reference sequence). The CDR3 sequence is 17 residues long. Germline trimming cut 2 bases from V and 2 bases from J; bases unmatched to any gene: 6. Among the patients, none had received any treatment before thyroid surgery. In this sample, this clone turned up a few times. Its antigen remains unidentified. Original analysis: Variation in CDR3 across clinicopathological groups served as the basis for constructing a distant-metastasis classifier in papillary thyroid cancer. MiXCR re-clonotyped the PCR reads for TCRdb. The V and J calls shown here were made by TCRdb, not taken from the authors' results. This sample has 32,000 or so clones, with roughly a fifth found just once.

The sequence derives from a female donor with papillary thyroid cancer or a benign thyroid nodule (not recorded which). Some clones in this sample may be carry-over from other donors' samples. The specimen sequenced was blood. The chain uses TRBV6-6 and TRBJ2-3; the match to TRBD2 covers 11 bases. The CDR3 DNA sequence: TGTGCCAGCAGTTACCTAGCGGGAGGACTAAACACAGATACGCAGTATTTT. The encoded protein is CASSYLAGGLNTDTQYF.